Below, 2 T cell receptor beta chains from the same sample are listed, as sequenced in a study of T cell responses to AZD1222 COVID-19 vaccine. Data came from immunoSEQ multiplex PCR; TCRdb stores just in-frame clones and leaves some out. In the table there are nearly 95,000 clones, over 75% of which are singletons. The material sequenced was peripheral blood, taken 28 days after the second AZD1222 dose. Source of these receptors: an adult who received the AZD1222 COVID-19 vaccine.

This chain joins TRBV6-5 and TRBJ2-1; 9 bases map to TRBD2. CDR1 and CDR2 from the germline V gene are MNHEY and SVGAGI. The trim removed 5 bases at V and 10 bases at J, leaving 6 bases unmatched. CDR3 length: 13 residues. The CDR3 reads CASSTPGLAEQFF. The CDR3 nucleotides are TGTGCCAGCAGTACACCAGGACTAGCGGAGCAGTTCTTC.

V gene TRBV5-1 combines with J gene TRBJ1-5; the D is unclear. The CDR3 is 17 residues long. The germline V gene encodes CDR1 SGHRS and CDR2 YFSETQ. V gave up 0 bases and J gave up 0 bases, with 13 bases separating them. Here the CDR3 reads CASSLGGSGSSNQPQHF. The CDR3 nucleotides are TGCGCCAGCAGCTTGGGGGGTTCAGGCAGTAGCAATCAGCCCCAGCATTTT.